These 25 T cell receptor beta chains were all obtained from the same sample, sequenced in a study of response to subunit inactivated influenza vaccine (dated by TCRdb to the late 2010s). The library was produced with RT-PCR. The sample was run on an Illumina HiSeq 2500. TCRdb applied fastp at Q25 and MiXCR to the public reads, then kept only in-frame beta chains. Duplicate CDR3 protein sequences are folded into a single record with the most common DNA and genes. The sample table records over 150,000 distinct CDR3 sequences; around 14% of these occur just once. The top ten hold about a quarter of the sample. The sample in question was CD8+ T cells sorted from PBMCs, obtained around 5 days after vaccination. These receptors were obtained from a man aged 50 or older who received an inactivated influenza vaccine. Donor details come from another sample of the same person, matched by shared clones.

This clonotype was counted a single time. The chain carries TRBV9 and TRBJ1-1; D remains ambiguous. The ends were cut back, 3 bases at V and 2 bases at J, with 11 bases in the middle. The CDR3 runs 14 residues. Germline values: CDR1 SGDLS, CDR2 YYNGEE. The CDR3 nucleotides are TGTGCCAGCAGCGATGGTTGGGGAAACACTGAAGCTTTCTTT. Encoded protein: CASSDGWGNTEAFF.

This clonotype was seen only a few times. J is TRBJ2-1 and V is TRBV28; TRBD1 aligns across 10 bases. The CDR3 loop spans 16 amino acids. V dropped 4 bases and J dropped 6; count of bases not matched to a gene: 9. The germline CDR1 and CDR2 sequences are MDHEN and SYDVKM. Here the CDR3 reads CASSSWTGGNPNEQFF. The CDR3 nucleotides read TGTGCCAGCAGTTCTTGGACAGGGGGAAACCCCAATGAGCAGTTCTTC.

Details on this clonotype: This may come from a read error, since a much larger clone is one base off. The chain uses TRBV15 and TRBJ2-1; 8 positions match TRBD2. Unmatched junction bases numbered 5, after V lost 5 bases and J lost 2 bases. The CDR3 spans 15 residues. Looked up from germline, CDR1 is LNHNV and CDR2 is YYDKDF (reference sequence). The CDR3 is CATSSRGGPYNEQFF. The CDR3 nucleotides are TGTGCCACCAGCTCCCGGGGGGGTCCCTACAATGAGCAGTTCTTC. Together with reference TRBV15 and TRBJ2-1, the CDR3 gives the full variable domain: DAMVIQNPRYQVTQFGKPVTLSCSQTLNHNVMYWYQQKSSQAPKLLFHYYDKDFNNEADTPDNFQSRRPNTSFCFLDIRSPGLGDTAMYLCATSSRGGPYNEQFFGPGTRLTVL.

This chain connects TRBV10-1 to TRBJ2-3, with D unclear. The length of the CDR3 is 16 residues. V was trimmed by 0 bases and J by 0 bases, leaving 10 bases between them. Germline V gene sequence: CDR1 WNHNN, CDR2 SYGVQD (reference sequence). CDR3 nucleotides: TGCGCCAGCAGTGAGTCCTCGTCAGCTAGCACAGATACGCAGTATTTT. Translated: CASSESSSASTDTQYF.

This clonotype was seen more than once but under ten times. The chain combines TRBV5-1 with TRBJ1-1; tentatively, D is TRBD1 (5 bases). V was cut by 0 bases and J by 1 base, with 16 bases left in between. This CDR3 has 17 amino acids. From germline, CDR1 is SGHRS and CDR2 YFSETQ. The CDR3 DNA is TGCGCCAGCAGCTTGGCCCTTGGGACCCTAAGGAACACTGAAGCTTTCTTT. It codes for CASSLALGTLRNTEAFF.

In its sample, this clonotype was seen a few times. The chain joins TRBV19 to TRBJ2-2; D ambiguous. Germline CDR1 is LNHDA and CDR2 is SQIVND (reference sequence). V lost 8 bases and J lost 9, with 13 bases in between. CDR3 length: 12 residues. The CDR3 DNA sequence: TGTGCCAGTGAGAGCCCTTCCCGGGAGCTGTTTTTT. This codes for CASESPSRELFF.

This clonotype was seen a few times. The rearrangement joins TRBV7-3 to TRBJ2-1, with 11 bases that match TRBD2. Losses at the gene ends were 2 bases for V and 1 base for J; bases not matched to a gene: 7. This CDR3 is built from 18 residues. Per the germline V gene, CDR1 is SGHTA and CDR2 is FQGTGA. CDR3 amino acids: CASSLGSTSGSSYNEQFF. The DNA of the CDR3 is TGTGCCAGCAGCTTAGGTTCCACTAGCGGGAGTTCCTACAATGAGCAGTTCTTC.

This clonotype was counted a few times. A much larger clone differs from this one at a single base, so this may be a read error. DNA of the CDR3: TGTACCACCAGTGCAAAACTAGCGGGCTCCACAGATACGCAGTATTTT. This translates into CTTSAKLAGSTDTQYF. This chain uses TRBV24-1 with TRBJ2-3; 9 bases align to TRBD2. CDR1 KGHDR and CDR2 SFDVKD come from the germline V gene. The CDR3 is 16 residues long.

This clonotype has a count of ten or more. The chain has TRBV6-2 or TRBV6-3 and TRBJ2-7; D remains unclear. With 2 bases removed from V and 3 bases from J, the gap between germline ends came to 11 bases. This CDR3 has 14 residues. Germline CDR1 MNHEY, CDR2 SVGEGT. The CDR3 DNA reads TGTGCCAGCAGTTACGACTTGATAAGCTACGAGCAGTACTTC. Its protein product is CASSYDLISYEQYF.

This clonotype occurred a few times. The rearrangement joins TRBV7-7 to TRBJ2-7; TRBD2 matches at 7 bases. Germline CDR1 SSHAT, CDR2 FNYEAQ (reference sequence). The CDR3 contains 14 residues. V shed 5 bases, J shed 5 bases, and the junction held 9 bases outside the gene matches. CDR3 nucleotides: TGTGCCAGCAGCCCAGCGGGACGGCTCCACGAGCAGTACTTC. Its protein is CASSPAGRLHEQYF.

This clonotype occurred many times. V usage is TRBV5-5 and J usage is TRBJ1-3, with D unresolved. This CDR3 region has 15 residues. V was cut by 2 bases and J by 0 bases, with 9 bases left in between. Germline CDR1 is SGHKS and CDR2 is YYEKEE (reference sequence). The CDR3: CASSFGRNSGNTIYF. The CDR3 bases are TGTGCCAGCAGCTTCGGACGTAACTCTGGAAACACCATATATTTT. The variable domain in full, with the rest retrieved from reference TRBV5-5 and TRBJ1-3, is DAGVTQSPTHLIKTRGQQVTLRCSPISGHKSVSWYQQVLGQGPQFIFQYYEKEERGRGNFPDRFSARQFPNYSSELNVNALLLGDSALYLCASSFGRNSGNTIYFGEGSWLTVV.

CDR3 protein: CASTPGLYTEAFF. The CDR3 nucleotides are TGTGCCAGCACCCCGGGTCTCTACACTGAAGCTTTCTTT. V is TRBV6-2 or TRBV6-3 and J is TRBJ1-1; D gene unclear. Germline V lookup: CDR1 MNHEY, CDR2 SVGEGT. The CDR3 has 13 residues. V gave up 7 bases and J gave up 3 bases, with 12 bases separating them.

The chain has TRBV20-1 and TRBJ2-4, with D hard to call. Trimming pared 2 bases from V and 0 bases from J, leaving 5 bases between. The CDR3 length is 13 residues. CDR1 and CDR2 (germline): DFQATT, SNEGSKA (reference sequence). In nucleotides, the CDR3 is TGCAGTGCTAGACCATTAGCCAAAAACATTCAGTACTTC. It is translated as CSARPLAKNIQYF.

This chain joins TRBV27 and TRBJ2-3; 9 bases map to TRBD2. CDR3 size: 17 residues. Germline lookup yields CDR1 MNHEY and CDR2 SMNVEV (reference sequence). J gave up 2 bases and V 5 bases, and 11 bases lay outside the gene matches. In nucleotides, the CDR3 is TGTGCCAGCAGTCCCAAGGGTCTAGCGGGGTACACAGATACGCAGTATTTT. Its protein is CASSPKGLAGYTDTQYF.

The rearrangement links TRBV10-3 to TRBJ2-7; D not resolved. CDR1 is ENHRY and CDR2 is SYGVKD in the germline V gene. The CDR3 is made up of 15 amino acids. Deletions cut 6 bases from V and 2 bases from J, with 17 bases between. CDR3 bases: TGTGCCATCAGGGCTTGGGGTAGCAGTACCTACGAGCAGTACTTC. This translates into CAIRAWGSSTYEQYF.

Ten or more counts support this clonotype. In nucleotides, the CDR3 is TGTGCCTGGAGTGTACGCGGGGGCCTCGCCTACGAGCAGTACTTC. Translating gives CAWSVRGGLAYEQYF. This rearrangement joins TRBV30 to TRBJ2-7, with D possibly being TRBD2 (7 bases). V was cut by 0 bases and J by 2 bases, with 14 bases left in between. The CDR3 runs to 15 residues. Germline V gives CDR1 GTSNPN, CDR2 SVGIG (reference sequence).

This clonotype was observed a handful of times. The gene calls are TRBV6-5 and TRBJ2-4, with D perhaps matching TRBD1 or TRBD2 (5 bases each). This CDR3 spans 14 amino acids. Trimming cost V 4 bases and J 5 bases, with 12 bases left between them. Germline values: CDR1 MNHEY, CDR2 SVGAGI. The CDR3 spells CASSWGTRQNIQYF. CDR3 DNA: TGTGCCAGCAGTTGGGGGACCCGTCAAAACATTCAGTACTTC.

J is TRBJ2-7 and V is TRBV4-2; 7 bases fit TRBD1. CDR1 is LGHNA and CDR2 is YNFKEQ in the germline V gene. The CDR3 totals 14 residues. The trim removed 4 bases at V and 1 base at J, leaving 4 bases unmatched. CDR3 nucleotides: TGTGCCAGCAGCCCGGGGACAGAGTCCTACGAGCAGTACTTC. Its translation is CASSPGTESYEQYF.

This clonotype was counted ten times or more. The CDR3 bases are TGCAGTCTCAGGCTTGGCGGGAGGGATCACAATGAGCAGTTCTTC. Translation: CSLRLGGRDHNEQFF. The rearrangement uses TRBV20-1 and TRBJ2-1, with 9 bases identical to TRBD2. CDR1 is DFQATT and CDR2 is SNEGSKA in the germline V gene (reference sequence). V was pared by 8 bases and J by 5 bases, with 13 bases of the junction left unmatched. The CDR3 is 15 residues long.

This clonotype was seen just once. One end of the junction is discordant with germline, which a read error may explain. In DNA, the CDR3 is TGTGCCAGCGGGGCCTTAGCGGGAGGAGGGACAGATACGCGGTATTTT. Protein sequence: CASGALAGGGTDTRYF. J is TRBJ2-3 and V is TRBV27, with 10 bases identical to TRBD2. The CDR3 runs 16 residues. Germline loops: CDR1 MNHEY, CDR2 SMNVEV (reference sequence).

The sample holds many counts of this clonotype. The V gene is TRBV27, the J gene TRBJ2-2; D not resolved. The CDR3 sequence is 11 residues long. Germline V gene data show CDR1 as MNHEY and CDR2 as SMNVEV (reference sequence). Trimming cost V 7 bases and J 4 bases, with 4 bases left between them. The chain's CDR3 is CASTSTGELFF. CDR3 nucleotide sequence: TGTGCCAGCACCAGCACCGGGGAGCTGTTTTTT.

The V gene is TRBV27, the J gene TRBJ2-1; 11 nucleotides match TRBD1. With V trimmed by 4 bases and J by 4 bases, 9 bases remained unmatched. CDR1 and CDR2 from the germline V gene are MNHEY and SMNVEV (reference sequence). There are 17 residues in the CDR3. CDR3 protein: CASSSRTGGAWYNEQFF. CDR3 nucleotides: TGTGCCAGCAGTTCCAGGACAGGGGGCGCCTGGTACAATGAGCAGTTCTTC.

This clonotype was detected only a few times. CDR3 amino acids: CASSLGGNPSTDTQYF. The CDR3 nucleotides read TGTGCCAGCAGTTTGGGGGGAAACCCGAGCACAGATACGCAGTATTTT. The rearrangement uses TRBV6-2 or TRBV6-3 and TRBJ2-3; perhaps TRBD2 as D (6 bases). Trimming cost V 4 bases and J 0 bases, with 14 bases left between them. The CDR3 consists of 16 residues. Germline lookup yields CDR1 MNHEY and CDR2 SVGEGT.

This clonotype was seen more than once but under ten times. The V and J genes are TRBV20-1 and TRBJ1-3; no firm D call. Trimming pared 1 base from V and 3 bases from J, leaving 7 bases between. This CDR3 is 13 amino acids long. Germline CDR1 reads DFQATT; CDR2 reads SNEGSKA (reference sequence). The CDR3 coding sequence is TGCAGTGCTAGAGGCGACCTTGGAAACACCATATATTTT. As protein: CSARGDLGNTIYF.

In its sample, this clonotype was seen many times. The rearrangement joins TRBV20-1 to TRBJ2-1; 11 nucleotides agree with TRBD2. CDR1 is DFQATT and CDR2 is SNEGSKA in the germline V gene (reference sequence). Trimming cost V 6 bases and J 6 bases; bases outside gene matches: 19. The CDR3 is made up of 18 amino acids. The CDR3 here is CSAEGGLAGLPFGNEQFF. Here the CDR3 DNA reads TGCAGTGCGGAGGGAGGACTAGCGGGCCTTCCGTTCGGCAATGAGCAGTTCTTC.